This passage covers 20 T cell receptor beta chains from one sample sequenced in a study of cytomegalovirus exposure and HLA in healthy donors. Primers included in the PCR were 60 Vbeta and 13 Jbeta primers. Produced via immunoSEQ multiplex PCR; TCRdb's table is partial and in-frame only. The sample carries about 240,000 clones, 70% to 90% recorded once. What was sequenced was PBMCs. All receptors come from an older woman in good health and CMV-seropositive.

This clone was counted only a few times. The rearrangement links TRBV18 to TRBJ2-7; D gene uncertain. V lost 3 bases, J lost 5 bases, and 8 bases lay in between. Germline loops: CDR1 KGHSH, CDR2 LQKENI. The length of the CDR3 is 12 residues. The CDR3 loop is CASSPRVDEQYF. The CDR3 coding sequence is TGTGCCAGCTCACCCCGAGTGGACGAGCAGTACTTC.

The chain links TRBV5-4 to TRBJ2-7; D gene ambiguous. The CDR3 is 14 residues long. CDR1 and CDR2 from the germline V gene are SGHNT and YYREEE (reference sequence). The V end was cut by 0 bases, the J end by 1 base, with 8 bases between. The chain's CDR3 is CASSLGGQSYEQYF. The CDR3 DNA sequence: TGTGCCAGCAGCTTGGGCGGTCAGTCCTACGAGCAGTACTTC.

This clone has only one observation. This chain uses TRBV9 with TRBJ2-3; D call uncertain. Between the trimmed V and J ends, which lost 5 bases and 1 base, there was a span of 8 bases. The CDR3 runs to 13 residues. Germline-derived CDR1 and CDR2 are SGDLS and YYNGEE. This CDR3 is CASSSSGTDTQYF. For the CDR3, the DNA is TGTGCCAGCAGTTCCTCTGGCACAGATACGCAGTATTTT.

This chain joins TRBV28 and TRBJ1-5; 7 nucleotides match TRBD1. CDR1 and CDR2 (germline): MDHEN, SYDVKM. This CDR3 has 15 residues. V dropped 6 bases and J dropped 10; count of bases not matched to a gene: 15. CDR3 nucleotide sequence: TGTGCCAGCAGCTGGGACAGCTTAGCAATCAGCCCCCAGCATTTT. It translates to CASSWDSLAISPQHF.

This clone has a single count. The J gene is TRBJ2-7, the V gene TRBV21-1; TRBD2 was called by the table and not checked on the DNA. TRBV21-1 is noted as a pseudogene. This CDR3 comprises 20 residues. CDR3 in amino acids: CASSRSRTLEGRQGRYEQYF. The CDR3 nucleotides are TGTGCCAGCAGCCGCTCAAGGACTTTAGAAGGGAGGCAGGGTCGCTACGAGCAGTACTTC.

This clone was observed once. The chain is built from TRBV7-2 and TRBJ1-4, with 10 nucleotides matching TRBD1. The CDR3 extends over 15 amino acids. The trim removed 4 bases at V and 8 bases at J, leaving 7 bases unmatched. Germline V gene data show CDR1 as SGHTA and CDR2 as FQGNSA. The CDR3 protein is CASSSDRGRWEKLFF. In DNA, the CDR3 is TGTGCCAGCAGCTCCGACAGGGGGCGGTGGGAAAAACTGTTTTTT.

This clone showed up just a few times. This chain joins TRBV7-9 and TRBJ1-1; possible D gene TRBD1, 6 bases. This CDR3 spans 16 amino acids. Deletions cut 0 bases from V and 7 bases from J, with 18 bases between. Germline CDR1 and CDR2: SEHNR and FQNEAQ (reference sequence). This chain's CDR3 is CASSLAYRDKKNEAFF. The CDR3 DNA follows: TGTGCCAGCAGCTTAGCCTATCGGGACAAGAAAAATGAAGCTTTCTTT.

This chain links TRBV18 with TRBJ2-7; 11 nucleotides agree with TRBD2. The CDR3 sequence is 18 residues long. The germline CDR1 and CDR2 sequences are KGHSH and LQKENI. The V gene end was trimmed by 3 bases and the J gene end by 5 bases; junction bases not matched to a gene: 15. The CDR3 spells CASSPTSGSPTLPHEQYF. CDR3 in DNA: TGTGCCAGCTCACCCACTAGCGGGAGTCCTACCCTCCCCCACGAGCAGTACTTC.

The table lists this clone with a few counts. The genes are TRBV27 and TRBJ1-4, with 8 bases that match TRBD1. This CDR3 is 15 amino acids long. Unmatched junction bases numbered 5, after V lost 5 bases and J lost 3 bases. Germline CDR1 and CDR2: MNHEY and SMNVEV (reference sequence). The chain's CDR3 is CASSKTGAANEKLFF. DNA for the CDR3: TGTGCCAGCAGTAAGACAGGGGCGGCTAATGAAAAACTGTTTTTT.

The gene calls are TRBV7-9 and TRBJ1-1; possible D gene TRBD1, 6 bases. Trimming left V 6 bases short and J 5 bases short, with 16 bases between. The CDR3 is made up of 14 amino acids. Germline CDR1 is SEHNR and CDR2 is FQNEAQ (reference sequence). CDR3 amino acids: CASRLRKGETEAFF. CDR3 DNA: TGTGCCAGCAGGCTACGCAAGGGGGAGACTGAAGCTTTCTTT.

CDR3 nucleotide sequence: TGTGCCAGCAGTAGGGGGACAGTTTATAATTCACCCCTCCACTTT. It encodes CASSRGTVYNSPLHF. The V and J genes are TRBV6-1 and TRBJ1-6; TRBD1 agrees at 7 bases. This CDR3 spans 15 amino acids. With 5 bases clipped from V and 4 bases from J, the junction kept 5 bases outside the gene matches. From germline, CDR1 is MNHNS and CDR2 SASEGT.

J is TRBJ2-3 and V is TRBV6-5; D uncertain. V was cut by 2 bases and J by 0 bases, with 6 bases left in between. CDR1 and CDR2 (germline): MNHEY, SVGAGI. This CDR3 has 14 amino acids. CDR3 sequence reads: CASSYGPSTDTQYF. CDR3 nucleotides: TGTGCCAGCAGTTACGGCCCTAGCACAGATACGCAGTATTTT.

The CDR3 DNA reads TGTGCCTGGAACCAGGGAAATGGCTACACCTTC. Protein sequence: CAWNQGNGYTF. The chain recombines TRBV30 with TRBJ1-2, with D possibly being TRBD1 (5 bases). Between the trimmed V and J ends, which lost 4 bases and 6 bases, there was a span of 9 bases. Germline values: CDR1 GTSNPN, CDR2 SVGIG (reference sequence). The CDR3 totals 11 residues.

V usage is TRBV28 and J usage is TRBJ1-4; D possibly corresponds to TRBD1 (6 bases). The germline V gene encodes CDR1 MDHEN and CDR2 SYDVKM. V lost 3 bases and J 5 bases, leaving 13 bases between the germline ends. The CDR3 is 15 residues long. CDR3 DNA sequence: TGTGCCAGCAGTTTGTACAGGGCAGAGAATGAAAAACTGTTTTTT. Translated: CASSLYRAENEKLFF.

The chain couples TRBV5-1 to TRBJ2-1; D is possibly TRBD2 (7 bases). Looked up from germline, CDR1 is SGHRS and CDR2 is YFSETQ. With 3 bases removed from V and 9 bases from J, the gap between germline ends came to 13 bases. The CDR3 consists of 13 residues. CDR3 in amino acids: CASSSRGGAEQFF. As DNA, the CDR3 is TGCGCCAGCAGCTCGAGGGGGGGAGCTGAGCAGTTCTTC.

This clone was found a few times. The chain has TRBV15 and TRBJ1-1; the D is unclear. CDR3 length: 15 residues. Trimming took off 0 bases at V and 4 bases at J, with 12 bases between the two ends. Germline loops: CDR1 LNHNV, CDR2 YYDKDF (reference sequence). The CDR3 loop reads CATSRDLEGGTEAFF. The CDR3 coding sequence is TGTGCCACCAGCAGAGATTTAGAGGGTGGCACTGAAGCTTTCTTT. Filled out from reference TRBV15 and TRBJ1-1, the complete variable domain reads DAMVIQNPRYQVTQFGKPVTLSCSQTLNHNVMYWYQQKSSQAPKLLFHYYDKDFNNEADTPDNFQSRRPNTSFCFLDIRSPGLGDTAMYLCATSRDLEGGTEAFFGQGTRLTVV.

This clone was counted between two and nine times. CDR3 region: CASSLAGSQAFF. The CDR3 bases are TGTGCCAGCAGCTTAGCAGGCAGCCAAGCTTTCTTT. V usage is TRBV11-2 and J usage is TRBJ1-1; D unclear. This CDR3 region has 12 residues. Looked up from germline, CDR1 is SGHAT and CDR2 is FQNNGV. Deletions cut 1 base from V and 9 bases from J, with 9 bases between.

The chain combines TRBV10-2 with TRBJ2-3; TRBD2 aligns across 8 bases. The CDR3 is 18 residues long. With 7 bases clipped from V and 3 bases from J, the junction kept 18 bases outside the gene matches. Germline values: CDR1 WSHSY, CDR2 SAAADI. This CDR3 reads CASKPAGDIGVSTDTQYF. The CDR3 bases are TGCGCCAGCAAACCAGCGGGAGACATCGGGGTTAGTACAGATACGCAGTATTTT.

This chain uses TRBV19 with TRBJ2-5; 7 nucleotides agree with TRBD2. The V gene's germline CDR1 is LNHDA and CDR2 SQIVND (reference sequence). Trimming removed 1 base from V and 6 bases from J; junction bases left unmatched: 5. There are 14 residues in the CDR3. The CDR3 nucleotides read TGTGCCAGTAGTATAGGGGGACTAACCAAGACCCAGTACTTC. Translating it yields CASSIGGLTKTQYF. Full variable domain (missing parts from reference TRBV19 and TRBJ2-5): DGGITQSPKYLFRKEGQNVTLSCEQNLNHDAMYWYRQDPGQGLRLIYYSQIVNDFQKGDIAEGYSVSREKKESFPLTVTSAQKNPTAFYLCASSIGGLTKTQYFGPGTRLLVL.

This clone was counted a few times. The chain uses TRBV7-3 and TRBJ1-1, with unresolved D. Germline V gene sequence: CDR1 SGHTA, CDR2 FQGTGA. Trimming cost V 3 bases and J 1 base, with 6 bases left between them. CDR3 length: 13 residues. The CDR3 nucleotides read TGTGCCAGCAGCTTTGACACGAACACTGAAGCTTTCTTT. Translating it yields CASSFDTNTEAFF.